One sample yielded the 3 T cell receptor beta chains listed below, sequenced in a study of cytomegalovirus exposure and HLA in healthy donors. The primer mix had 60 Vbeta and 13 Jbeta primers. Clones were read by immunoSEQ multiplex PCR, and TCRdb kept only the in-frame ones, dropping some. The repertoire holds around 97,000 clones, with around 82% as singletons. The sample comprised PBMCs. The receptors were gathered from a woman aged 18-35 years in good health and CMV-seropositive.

CDR3 loop: CASSRDGLGANEKLFF. CDR3 bases: TGTGCCAGCAGCCGCGACGGACTAGGGGCTAATGAAAAACTGTTTTTT. This chain connects TRBV7-2 to TRBJ1-4, with a weak D call TRBD1 (5 bases). Germline CDR1 reads SGHTA; CDR2 reads FQGNSA. V dropped 5 bases and J dropped 3 bases, with 16 bases sitting between them. CDR3 length equals 16 residues. The full variable domain, in which reference TRBV7-2 and TRBJ1-4 provide the parts outside the CDR3, is GAGVSQSPSNKVTEKGKDVELRCDPISGHTALYWYRQSLGQGLEFLIYFQGNSAPDKSGLPSDRFSAERTGGSVSTLTIQRTQQEDSAVYLCASSRDGLGANEKLFFGSGTQLSVL.

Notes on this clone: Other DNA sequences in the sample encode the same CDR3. DNA of the CDR3: TGTGCCAGCAGCGTAGATAGCGGGAGGTACAATGAGCAGTTCTTC. This gives the protein CASSVDSGRYNEQFF. The J gene is TRBJ2-1, the V gene TRBV9; 10 bases agree with TRBD2. Germline V lookup: CDR1 SGDLS, CDR2 YYNGEE. The CDR3 consists of 15 residues. Trimming at V came to 0 bases and at J to 4 bases, leaving 1 base not matched to a gene.

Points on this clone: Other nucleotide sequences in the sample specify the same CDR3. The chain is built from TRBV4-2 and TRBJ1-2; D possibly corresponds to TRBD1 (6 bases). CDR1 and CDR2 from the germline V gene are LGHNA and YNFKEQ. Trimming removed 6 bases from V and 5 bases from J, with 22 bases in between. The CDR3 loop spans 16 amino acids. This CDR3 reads CASSQPGAGVRYGYTF. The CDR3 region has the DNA TGTGCCAGCAGTCAACCCGGCGCAGGGGTCCGGTATGGCTACACCTTC.